A selection of T cell receptor beta chains follows, all from one sample in a study of blood T cell repertoires in COVID-19. Data came from immunoSEQ multiplex PCR; TCRdb stores just in-frame clones and leaves some out. The sample lists roughly 160,000 clones, over 70% occurring once. The sequencing input was PBMCs or T cells enriched from blood (not recorded which). The receptors here all came from a middle-aged woman with acute COVID-19. Both conserved end residues are part of each CDR3. D genes are given only for firm matches. Clone size is stated in some rows and not others, as once, few, many or a class when expanded.

>TRBJ2-1|once|TRBD2|TRBV29-1
CSARRGGGGLAGVSIRNEQFF
TGCAGCGCCAGACGAGGGGGAGGAGGACTAGCGGGAGTTTCTATACGCAATGAGCAGTTCTTC
>TRBJ2-5|-|-|TRBV6-6
CASSPPGLQETQYF
TGTGCCAGCAGCCCGCCAGGGCTCCAAGAGACCCAGTACTTC
>TRBJ1-1|-|-|TRBV30
CAWNKRLNTEAFF
TGTGCCTGGAATAAGAGATTGAACACTGAAGCTTTCTTT
>TRBJ2-7|-|TRBD1|TRBV3-1/TRBV3-2
CASSRTGQGNYEQYF
TGTGCCAGCAGTCGAACTGGACAGGGGAATTACGAGCAGTACTTC
>TRBJ2-1|-|-|TRBV10-3
CAINEGLALDEQFF
TGTGCCATTAATGAAGGGCTAGCTCTCGATGAGCAGTTCTTC
>TRBJ2-1|-|TRBD2|TRBV7-9
CASSRDIAIAGLNNEQFF
TGTGCCAGCAGCCGCGACATCGCTATAGCGGGGCTTAACAATGAGCAGTTCTTC
>TRBJ1-2|-|-|TRBV6-5
CASSYFGGDPQSYTF
TGTGCCAGCAGTTACTTCGGCGGGGATCCACAAAGCTACACCTTC
>TRBJ2-4|-|TRBD1|TRBV2
CASRDRARLAKNIQYF
TGTGCCAGCAGGGACAGGGCCCGATTAGCCAAAAACATTCAGTACTTC
>TRBJ2-1|-|-|TRBV27
CASSFSAANNEQFF
TGTGCCAGCAGTTTCTCGGCGGCAAACAATGAGCAGTTCTTC
>TRBJ2-3|-|TRBD2|TRBV3-1/TRBV3-2
CASSPRGLSSTDTQYF
TGTGCCAGCAGCCCCCGGGGACTATCTAGCACAGATACGCAGTATTTT